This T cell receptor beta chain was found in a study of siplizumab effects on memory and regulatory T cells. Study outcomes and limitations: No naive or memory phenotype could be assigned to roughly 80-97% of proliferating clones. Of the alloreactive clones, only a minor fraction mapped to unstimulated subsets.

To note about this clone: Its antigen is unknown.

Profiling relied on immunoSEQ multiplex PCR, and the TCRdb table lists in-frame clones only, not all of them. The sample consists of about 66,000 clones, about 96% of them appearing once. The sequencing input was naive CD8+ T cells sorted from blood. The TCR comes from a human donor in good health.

CDR3 region: CASSPPGATEAFF. The CDR3 DNA is TGCGCCAGCAGCCCCCCGGGCGCCACTGAAGCTTTCTTT. The chain couples TRBV4-1 to TRBJ1-1, with D uncertain. Trimming took off 4 bases at V and 4 bases at J, with 10 bases between the two ends. Germline loops: CDR1 MGHRA, CDR2 YSYEKL. The CDR3 runs 13 residues.